The 24 T cell receptor beta chains listed next were all sequenced from one sample in a study of T cell responses to AZD1222 COVID-19 vaccine. Sequencing was performed with immunoSEQ multiplex PCR; in TCRdb, only in-frame clones are kept and a portion is missing. The table shows about 140,000 clones, with 80% to 95% occurring only once. This specimen consisted of peripheral blood, obtained 28 days after the second AZD1222 dose. Receptors were obtained from an adult who received the AZD1222 COVID-19 vaccine.

This clone was seen a few times. V and J are TRBV4-2 and TRBJ2-5; D uncertain. CDR3 length: 13 residues. Germline assignment: CDR1 LGHNA and CDR2 YNFKEQ. V was cut by 2 bases and J by 2 bases, with 6 bases left in between. This CDR3 is CASSQSVQETQYF. The CDR3 DNA follows: TGTGCCAGCAGCCAATCAGTTCAAGAGACCCAGTACTTC.

This chain uses TRBV6-2 or TRBV6-3 with TRBJ2-1; no definite D call. Germline CDR1 and CDR2: MNHEY and SVGEGT. CDR3 length: 15 residues. V was clipped by 6 bases and J by 0 bases, with 12 bases between them. For the CDR3, the DNA is TGTGCCAGCAGCCCGGAGCTGAGCTCCTACAATGAGCAGTTCTTC. Amino acid sequence: CASSPELSSYNEQFF.

The rearrangement uses TRBV2 and TRBJ1-2; 7 bases fit TRBD1. Germline V CDR1 and CDR2: SNHLY, FYNNEI. V was pared by 4 bases and J by 4 bases, with 6 bases of the junction left unmatched. This CDR3 spans 14 amino acids. CDR3 region: CASSVEGAGYGYTF. CDR3 in DNA: TGTGCCAGCAGTGTGGAGGGGGCGGGCTATGGCTACACCTTC.

The chain employs TRBV6-5 and TRBJ1-2, with D maybe TRBD1 (5 bases). Trimming removed 7 bases at V and 6 bases at J, with 15 bases between. This CDR3 is built from 13 residues. CDR1 MNHEY and CDR2 SVGAGI come from the germline V gene. The chain's CDR3 is CASIPGPGDGYTF. DNA of the CDR3: TGTGCCAGCATACCAGGGCCAGGAGATGGCTACACCTTC.

The chain couples TRBV5-1 to TRBJ1-4, with D perhaps matching TRBD1 (6 bases). Trimming shortened V by 4 bases and J by 6 bases, and 16 bases separated the two germline ends. Per germline, CDR1 SGHRS and CDR2 YFSETQ. The CDR3 consists of 15 residues. The chain's CDR3 is CASSPQGSRDEKLFF. CDR3 nucleotide sequence: TGCGCCAGCAGCCCTCAGGGGTCGCGGGATGAAAAACTGTTTTTT.

This sequence joins TRBV11-2 and TRBJ1-2; 8 bases line up with TRBD1. The V segment lost 5 bases and the J segment 2 bases; nucleotides outside the gene matches: 1. The CDR3 has 13 amino acids. Germline V gene data show CDR1 as SGHAT and CDR2 as FQNNGV. CDR3 protein: CASSRTGNYGYTF. Here the CDR3 DNA reads TGTGCCAGCAGCCGGACAGGGAACTATGGCTACACCTTC. Together with reference TRBV11-2 and TRBJ1-2, the CDR3 gives the full variable domain: EAGVAQSPRYKIIEKRQSVAFWCNPISGHATLYWYQQILGQGPKLLIQFQNNGVVDDSQLPKDRFSAERLKGVDSTLKIQPAKLEDSAVYLCASSRTGNYGYTFGSGTRLTVV.

The chain has TRBV27 and TRBJ2-7; D gene uncertain. The CDR3 is 16 residues long. Per germline, CDR1 MNHEY and CDR2 SMNVEV (reference sequence). V lost 10 bases and J 6 bases, leaving 28 bases between the germline ends. DNA of the CDR3: TGTGCCACCAAAAGTGCGGCATCTGGACGATTAAGCGAGCAGTACTTC. It encodes CATKSAASGRLSEQYF.

The chain combines TRBV18 with TRBJ1-1, with D unclear. The CDR3 has 12 residues. The germline CDR1 and CDR2 sequences are KGHSH and LQKENI. Between the trimmed V and J ends, which lost 4 bases and 1 base, there was a span of 4 bases. CDR3: CASSQQNTEAFF. Here the CDR3 DNA reads TGTGCCAGCTCACAACAGAACACTGAAGCTTTCTTT. Using reference TRBV18 and TRBJ1-1 for the parts outside the CDR3, the full variable domain is NAGVMQNPRHLVRRRGQEARLRCSPMKGHSHVYWYRQLPEEGLKFMVYLQKENIIDESGMPKERFSAEFPKEGPSILRIQQVVRGDSAAYFCASSQQNTEAFFGQGTRLTVV.

The CDR3 nucleotides are TGTGCCAGCAGCTGGGGGACGGGTTCACCCCTCCACTTT. Amino acids: CASSWGTGSPLHF. The chain links TRBV6-5 to TRBJ1-6, with D tentatively TRBD1 (5 bases). The CDR3 consists of 13 residues. The germline gives CDR1 MNHEY, CDR2 SVGAGI. The V and J ends lost 6 bases and 9 bases respectively, with 12 bases between them.

This chain uses TRBV7-2 with TRBJ1-2, with TRBD1 matching over 7 bases. Germline V gives CDR1 SGHTA, CDR2 FQGNSA. Unmatched junction bases numbered 9, after V lost 5 bases and J lost 0 bases. This CDR3 comprises 16 residues. Written as DNA, the CDR3 is TGTGCCAGCAGCGCAGGGGGACAGAGGGCTAACTATGGCTACACCTTC. This encodes CASSAGGQRANYGYTF.

CDR3 region: CASSLAGYLSEGQPQHF. As DNA, the CDR3 is TGTGCCAGCAGTTTGGCCGGTTACTTATCGGAAGGTCAGCCCCAGCATTTT. This chain uses TRBV28 with TRBJ1-5; unclear D gene. This CDR3 comprises 17 residues. V was clipped by 3 bases and J by 6 bases, with 21 bases between them. Germline V gene sequence: CDR1 MDHEN, CDR2 SYDVKM.

The chain has TRBV28 and TRBJ1-2; tentative D call: TRBD1 (6 bases). Trimming left V 6 bases short and J 9 bases short, with 23 bases between. This CDR3 comprises 15 residues. Germline lookup yields CDR1 MDHEN and CDR2 SYDVKM. The CDR3, as DNA: TGTGCCAGCAGCCGCATACTTCAACAGGGTCGGTGCTACACCTTC. It is translated as CASSRILQQGRCYTF.

This chain's CDR3 is CASKTGGTGELFF. CDR3 coding DNA: TGTGCCAGTAAGACGGGGGGCACCGGGGAGCTGTTTTTT. The chain couples TRBV19 to TRBJ2-2, with 7 bases aligning to TRBD2. Germline loops: CDR1 LNHDA, CDR2 SQIVND (reference sequence). This CDR3 has 13 amino acids. V lost 7 bases and J lost 4; bases outside the gene matches: 3.

The J gene is TRBJ2-1, the V gene TRBV5-1, with 11 bases fitting TRBD2. This CDR3 has 16 residues. V was clipped by 4 bases and J by 3 bases; unmatched bases: 6. Germline V CDR1 and CDR2: SGHRS, YFSETQ. The CDR3 bases are TGCGCCAGCAGCCTTATAGCGGGAGGGGACTACAATGAGCAGTTCTTC. This encodes CASSLIAGGDYNEQFF.

This clone was detected only once. The chain joins TRBV19 to TRBJ2-3; 7 bases align to TRBD2. Germline V gene lookup returns CDR1 LNHDA and CDR2 SQIVND (reference sequence). The CDR3 totals 15 residues. The trim removed 5 bases at V and 6 bases at J, leaving 11 bases unmatched. CDR3 DNA: TGTGCCAGTAGTGTCGGGACTAACCCAGGTGATACGCAGTATTTT. It specifies CASSVGTNPGDTQYF.

The chain recombines TRBV11-3 with TRBJ2-1, with TRBD2 identical over 9 bases. V gave up 1 base and J gave up 7 bases; unmatched junction bases: 8. Germline assignment: CDR1 SGHNT and CDR2 YENEEA. This CDR3 is 16 amino acids long. The CDR3 reads CASSLGVSGSANEQFF. The CDR3 bases are TGTGCCAGCAGCTTAGGGGTTAGCGGGAGCGCGAATGAGCAGTTCTTC.

The genes are TRBV7-8 and TRBJ1-5, with 7 bases lining up with TRBD1. CDR1 and CDR2 (germline): SGHVS, FQNEAQ. V lost 5 bases to trimming and J lost 0 bases; unmatched junction nucleotides: 7. The CDR3 is 16 residues long. The CDR3 DNA reads TGTGCCAGCAGCAAAGGGGACAGTCATAGCAATCAGCCCCAGCATTTT. It is translated as CASSKGDSHSNQPQHF.

The J gene is TRBJ1-2, the V gene TRBV11-2, with D hard to call. There are 13 residues in the CDR3. The V and J ends lost 0 bases and 2 bases respectively, with 4 bases between them. Germline loops: CDR1 SGHAT, CDR2 FQNNGV. CDR3 sequence reads: CASSLDRNYGYTF. CDR3 coding DNA: TGTGCCAGCAGCTTAGACCGAAACTATGGCTACACCTTC.

The chain joins TRBV7-2 to TRBJ1-2; D is perhaps TRBD1 (6 bases). V was pared by 6 bases and J by 8 bases, with 22 bases between. Germline CDR1 and CDR2: SGHTA and FQGNSA. CDR3 size: 15 residues. CDR3 sequence: CASRYTTGKRGGYTF. DNA for the CDR3: TGTGCCAGCAGATATACAACAGGGAAGAGAGGAGGCTACACCTTC.

The chain recombines TRBV18 with TRBJ1-5, with TRBD1 identical over 11 bases. This CDR3 is 14 amino acids long. Trimming took 3 bases from V and 8 from J; bases not matched to a gene: 3. Germline-derived CDR1 and CDR2 are KGHSH and LQKENI. CDR3 in amino acids: CASSPDRGLEPQHF. The CDR3, as DNA: TGTGCCAGCTCACCGGACAGGGGGCTTGAGCCCCAGCATTTT.

The chain combines TRBV2 with TRBJ1-1; a weak D match, TRBD1 (6 bases). Germline V CDR1 and CDR2: SNHLY, FYNNEI. CDR3 length equals 15 residues. Trimming pared 8 bases from V and 0 bases from J, leaving 16 bases between. The CDR3 loop reads CASGKGGSMNTEAFF. The DNA of the CDR3 is TGTGCCAGCGGGAAAGGGGGAAGTATGAACACTGAAGCTTTCTTT.

The rearrangement uses TRBV11-2 and TRBJ1-6; 7 bases align to TRBD1. CDR1 and CDR2 (germline): SGHAT, FQNNGV. The CDR3 is 15 amino acids. J gave up 7 bases and V 7 bases, and 10 bases lay outside the gene matches. CDR3 sequence (DNA): TGTGCCAGCACCCCCGGACAGGTTCAAAATTCACCCCTCCACTTT. Translated: CASTPGQVQNSPLHF.

The chain has TRBV28 and TRBJ1-3, with D hard to call. V was shortened by 3 bases and J by 0 bases, with 6 bases between the two germline ends. This CDR3 region has 14 residues. The germline V gene encodes CDR1 MDHEN and CDR2 SYDVKM. The CDR3 is CASSLTSSGNTIYF. The CDR3 bases are TGTGCCAGCAGTTTGACCAGCTCTGGAAACACCATATATTTT.

This chain's CDR3 is CASSDRDRNNEQFF. Written as DNA, the CDR3 is TGTGCCAGCAGCGATCGGGACAGAAACAATGAGCAGTTCTTC. The genes are TRBV4-2 and TRBJ2-1; 7 bases map to TRBD1. The CDR3 runs to 14 residues. V was pared by 5 bases and J by 5 bases, with 6 bases of the junction left unmatched. Per the germline V gene, CDR1 is LGHNA and CDR2 is YNFKEQ.